A single sample is the source of the 7 T cell receptor beta chains below, sequenced in a study of T cells in Graves' hyperthyroidism and ophthalmopathy. Amplification yielded TCR beta CDR3 regions, with RNA transcripts as the source. TCR CDR3 regions were first amplified by RT-PCR with HTBI primers. TCRdb processed the multiplex PCR reads anew with MiXCR; each CDR3 protein has one entry. The data contain about 320,000 distinct CDR3 sequences, around 17% of them singletons. The sample taken for sequencing was blood. Every receptor here comes from a young man with Graves' hyperthyroidism.

V and J are TRBV4-1 and TRBJ2-2; D might be TRBD2 (6 bases). V shed 1 base and J shed 6 bases, with 18 bases lying between them. Germline CDR1 and CDR2: MGHRA and YSYEKL. The CDR3 spans 17 residues. The CDR3 DNA follows: TGCGCCAGCAGCCAAGGAGATAGGAGGGGAAAGTCCGGGGAGCTGTTTTTT. Translation gives CASSQGDRRGKSGELFF.

This clonotype has ten or more counts. This chain uses TRBV28 with TRBJ2-2, with 9 positions matching TRBD1. The germline V gene encodes CDR1 MDHEN and CDR2 SYDVKM. The CDR3 consists of 16 residues. The junction had 12 bases not matched to a gene; V was cut back by 6 bases and J by 7 bases. The CDR3 DNA is TGTGCCAGCAGCATCGGGGACAGGGAAACGCGCGGGGAGCTGTTTTTT. Translated, it gives CASSIGDRETRGELFF.

This clonotype was picked up a small number of times. The V gene is TRBV5-1, the J gene TRBJ2-1; 11 bases map to TRBD2. Germline V gene lookup returns CDR1 SGHRS and CDR2 YFSETQ. V lost 4 bases, J lost 8 bases, and 11 bases stayed unmatched. This CDR3 contains 16 residues. The CDR3 loop reads CASSPGTSGGEDEQFF. CDR3 DNA sequence: TGCGCCAGCAGCCCCGGGACTAGCGGAGGGGAAGATGAGCAGTTCTTC.

This clonotype was recorded at least ten times. The gene calls are TRBV3-1 and TRBJ2-3; 8 bases are a match to TRBD2. The junction had 8 bases not matched to a gene; V was cut back by 2 bases and J by 4 bases. This CDR3 has 16 residues. Per the germline V gene, CDR1 is LGHDT and CDR2 is YNNKEL (reference sequence). The CDR3 coding sequence is TGTGCCAGCAGCCAAACTTCAGCGGGAGCGGCAGATACGCAGTATTTT. Protein sequence: CASSQTSAGAADTQYF.

This clonotype was seen ten or more times. The rearrangement uses TRBV28 and TRBJ2-7; 9 nucleotides match TRBD2. Germline V gene sequence: CDR1 MDHEN, CDR2 SYDVKM. This CDR3 spans 16 amino acids. The trim removed 3 bases at V and 3 bases at J, leaving 9 bases unmatched. The CDR3 sequence: CASSLYPGLAGYEQYF. CDR3 in DNA: TGTGCCAGCAGTTTGTATCCGGGACTAGCAGGCTACGAGCAGTACTTC.

This chain joins TRBV11-2 and TRBJ2-2; 9 bases agree with TRBD2. Germline assignment: CDR1 SGHAT and CDR2 FQNNGV. The CDR3 has 15 residues. V lost 0 bases to trimming and J lost 6 bases; unmatched junction nucleotides: 2. The CDR3 region has the DNA TGTGCCAGCAGCTTAGATGGACTAGCGTCCGGGGAGCTGTTTTTT. This encodes CASSLDGLASGELFF.

The gene calls are TRBV27 and TRBJ2-3; tentatively, D is TRBD1 or TRBD2 (5 bases each). This CDR3 contains 15 residues. V was clipped by 2 bases and J by 2 bases, with 11 bases between them. Germline V CDR1 and CDR2: MNHEY, SMNVEV (reference sequence). The CDR3 DNA reads as TGTGCCAGCAGTTTAGGGACGGATTACACAGATACGCAGTATTTT. It translates to CASSLGTDYTDTQYF.